Listed here are 31 T cell receptor beta chains from one sample, sequenced in a study of memory CD4+ T cells and cytomegalovirus serostatus. Single viable CD3+CD4+CD8-CD45RO+ cells were sorted as the memory CD4+ T cells. The assay was immunoSEQ multiplex PCR, and TCRdb's table has in-frame clones only and misses some. The repertoire has about 96,000 clones, 80% of them found once; the top ten carry 3.6%. Sequenced sample: memory CD4+ T cells from blood. These receptors were taken from an adult in good health and CMV-seropositive.

The genes are TRBV5-1 and TRBJ1-1; 8 nucleotides match TRBD1. The ends lost 0 bases at V and 0 bases at J; junction bases unmatched: 1. The germline V gene encodes CDR1 SGHRS and CDR2 YFSETQ. The CDR3 consists of 15 residues. CDR3 loop: CASSLGTGLNTEAFF. DNA for the CDR3: TGCGCCAGCAGCTTGGGGACAGGGTTGAACACTGAAGCTTTCTTT.

This clone was observed a single time. CDR3 in amino acids: CASSPGLAAPSETQYF. DNA of the CDR3: TGTGCCAGCAGTCCGGGACTAGCGGCACCCTCGGAGACCCAGTACTTC. This sequence joins TRBV27 and TRBJ2-5, with 11 positions matching TRBD2. This CDR3 is built from 16 residues. Trimming at V came to 5 bases and at J to 5 bases, leaving 10 bases not matched to a gene. Germline loops: CDR1 MNHEY, CDR2 SMNVEV (reference sequence).

This clone was detected a few times. The V call is TRBV5-4, the J call TRBJ1-2, with D maybe TRBD1 (6 bases). V was trimmed by 4 bases and J by 8 bases, leaving 21 bases between them. The germline CDR1 and CDR2 sequences are SGHNT and YYREEE (reference sequence). The CDR3 length is 15 residues. The CDR3 region is CASSPPGGGSDGYTF. In nucleotides, the CDR3 is TGTGCCAGCAGCCCACCTGGGGGCGGCTCGGACGGCTACACCTTC.

The genes are TRBV5-1 and TRBJ2-2; no definite D call. Germline V gene data show CDR1 as SGHRS and CDR2 as YFSETQ. V lost 0 bases and J lost 2, with 8 bases in between. The CDR3 has 15 amino acids. The CDR3 is CASSLARPNTGELFF. In DNA, the CDR3 is TGCGCCAGCAGCTTGGCCCGACCCAACACCGGGGAGCTGTTTTTT.

The gene calls are TRBV14 and TRBJ2-2; D might be TRBD1 or TRBD2, each matching 5 bases. Germline CDR1 SGHDN, CDR2 FVKESK. Trimming took off 0 bases at V and 7 bases at J, with 21 bases between the two ends. CDR3 length: 18 residues. For the CDR3, the DNA is TGTGCCAGCAGCCAAGACGGTCCCGGGGCCCATAACTTCGGGGAGCTGTTTTTT. Translated: CASSQDGPGAHNFGELFF.

J is TRBJ2-3 and V is TRBV4-1; no clear D. This CDR3 is built from 14 residues. V lost 5 bases and J lost 2, with 11 bases in between. The germline gives CDR1 MGHRA, CDR2 YSYEKL. For the CDR3, the DNA is TGCGCCAGCAGCTTGGTGGAATTCACAGATACGCAGTATTTT. Translation gives CASSLVEFTDTQYF.

Here the CDR3 DNA reads TGTGCCAGTAGTATTCCCCCCCCCGGGACTAACACCGGGGAGCTGTTTTTT. Translated, it gives CASSIPPPGTNTGELFF. The V call is TRBV19, the J call TRBJ2-2, with D possibly being TRBD2 (6 bases). Per germline, CDR1 LNHDA and CDR2 SQIVND (reference sequence). Trimming took off 3 bases at V and 2 bases at J, with 16 bases between the two ends. The CDR3 is 17 residues long.

The V call is TRBV6-6, the J call TRBJ1-2; TRBD1 agrees at 10 bases. The germline gives CDR1 MNHNY, CDR2 SVGAGI (reference sequence). CDR3 size: 16 residues. V was clipped by 5 bases and J by 8 bases; unmatched bases: 14. In nucleotides, the CDR3 is TGTGCCAGCAGTCCACTGACAGGGGGCCCGTCAGGGGGCTACACCTTC. Translation: CASSPLTGGPSGGYTF.

CDR3: CSVEVTGTGHGTQYF. The CDR3 DNA follows: TGCAGCGTTGAGGTTACCGGGACAGGTCATGGGACCCAGTACTTC. V gene TRBV29-1 combines with J gene TRBJ2-5, with 8 nucleotides matching TRBD1. The CDR3 consists of 15 residues. The germline gives CDR1 SQVTM, CDR2 ANQGSEA. V lost 3 bases to trimming and J lost 7 bases; unmatched junction nucleotides: 13.

The chain links TRBV6-5 to TRBJ2-7, with D perhaps matching TRBD1 (5 bases). V shed 0 bases and J shed 6 bases, with 12 bases lying between them. In germline, CDR1 is MNHEY, CDR2 SVGAGI. The CDR3 totals 14 residues. The CDR3 DNA is TGTGCCAGCAGTTACTCTTTTGGACAACCCGAGCAGTACTTC. It translates to CASSYSFGQPEQYF.

J is TRBJ1-4 and V is TRBV2; 7 positions match TRBD1. CDR3 size: 15 residues. Trimming took 7 bases from V and 7 from J; bases not matched to a gene: 12. The germline V gene encodes CDR1 SNHLY and CDR2 FYNNEI. For the CDR3, the DNA is TGTGCCAGCACCGTCATCGGGCAGGGGGGTGAAAAACTGTTTTTT. Translated: CASTVIGQGGEKLFF.

V is TRBV5-8 and J is TRBJ2-1; TRBD2 agrees at 10 bases. Trimming removed 5 bases from V and 7 bases from J; junction bases left unmatched: 6. The CDR3 contains 14 residues. Looked up from germline, CDR1 is SGHTS and CDR2 is YDEGEE. CDR3 DNA sequence: TGTGCCAGCAGGGAAGCGGGAGGGCCAAATGAGCAGTTCTTC. Residues: CASREAGGPNEQFF.

This clone was seen a few times. This specimen includes other DNA sequences encoding the same CDR3. The rearrangement links TRBV28 to TRBJ1-1; D unresolved. The CDR3 covers 13 residues. With 2 bases removed from V and 2 bases from J, the gap between germline ends came to 6 bases. The germline CDR1 and CDR2 sequences are MDHEN and SYDVKM. As DNA, the CDR3 is TGTGCCAGCAGTTTAAGTGCAAACACTGAAGCTTTCTTT. Protein sequence: CASSLSANTEAFF.

This clone was seen only a few times. V is TRBV11-2 and J is TRBJ2-5; possibly TRBD1 for D (5 bases). Looked up from germline, CDR1 is SGHAT and CDR2 is FQNNGV. This CDR3 spans 16 amino acids. The V gene lost 4 bases and the J gene lost 5 bases, with 20 bases spanning the gap. CDR3 sequence (DNA): TGTGCCAGCAGCTCGCTCAGGACAAACCCTCCGGAGACCCAGTACTTC. Amino acid sequence: CASSSLRTNPPETQYF.

V usage is TRBV5-6 and J usage is TRBJ2-1; 12 bases agree with TRBD2. The germline CDR1 and CDR2 sequences are SGHDT and YYEEEE. The CDR3 sequence is 15 residues long. V was pared by 4 bases and J by 4 bases, with 3 bases of the junction left unmatched. For the CDR3, the DNA is TGTGCCAGCAGCCGGACTAGCGGGACATACAATGAGCAGTTCTTC. Encoded protein: CASSRTSGTYNEQFF.

The V gene is TRBV11-3, the J gene TRBJ2-2; D is uncertain. V lost 5 bases and J lost 3, with 4 bases in between. Per germline, CDR1 SGHNT and CDR2 YENEEA. This CDR3 has 12 amino acids. DNA of the CDR3: TGTGCCAGCAGCGGGGACACCGGGGAGCTGTTTTTT. Encoded protein: CASSGDTGELFF.

The rearrangement uses TRBV30 and TRBJ1-1; 7 nucleotides align to TRBD1. Germline CDR1 GTSNPN, CDR2 SVGIG (reference sequence). V shed 4 bases and J 5 bases; nucleotides not matched to a gene: 4. The CDR3 has 12 amino acids. CDR3 amino acids: CAWTGGGTEAFF. The CDR3 region has the DNA TGTGCCTGGACAGGGGGAGGAACTGAAGCTTTCTTT.

CDR3 nucleotide sequence: TGTGCCAGCAGCCAAGCCCAGGGACTAGCGGGAGGGGTCGACGAGCAGTACTTC. Translating it yields CASSQAQGLAGGVDEQYF. V gene TRBV4-2 combines with J gene TRBJ2-7; 16 nucleotides line up with TRBD2. J gave up 5 bases and V 1 base, and 8 bases lay outside the gene matches. There are 18 residues in the CDR3. Germline CDR1 is LGHNA and CDR2 is YNFKEQ.

On this clone itself: Sequence at one end of the junction differs from germline and may be a read error. The V gene is TRBV28, the J gene TRBJ1-1; tentative D call: TRBD1 (5 bases). Germline CDR1 MDHEN, CDR2 SYDVKM. The CDR3 runs 16 residues. CDR3 amino acids: CASYATGPLGNPEAFF. DNA for the CDR3: TGTGCCAGTTATGCGACGGGGCCACTAGGGAACCCTGAAGCTTTCTTT.

The chain joins TRBV11-2 to TRBJ2-5; D remains ambiguous. Trimming left V 1 base short and J 5 bases short, with 8 bases between. The CDR3 totals 13 residues. Germline-derived CDR1 and CDR2 are SGHAT and FQNNGV. CDR3 sequence reads: CASSLGVWETQYF. The CDR3 bases are TGTGCCAGCAGCTTAGGGGTCTGGGAGACCCAGTACTTC.

The chain carries TRBV2 and TRBJ2-7; 7 nucleotides agree with TRBD2. CDR3 length equals 10 residues. V dropped 11 bases and J dropped 4; count of bases not matched to a gene: 2. Per germline, CDR1 SNHLY and CDR2 FYNNEI. This chain's CDR3 is CALGRYEQYF. CDR3 nucleotides: TGTGCCCTCGGGAGGTACGAGCAGTACTTC.

In nucleotides, the CDR3 is TGCGCCAGCAGGGAGACAGGACTCTACGAGCAGTACTTC. Translating it yields CASRETGLYEQYF. The rearrangement uses TRBV10-2 and TRBJ2-7; TRBD1 is a possible D gene (6 bases). The CDR3 extends over 13 amino acids. Germline CDR1 is WSHSY and CDR2 is SAAADI. V was cut by 6 bases and J by 3 bases, with 12 bases left in between.

The V call is TRBV12-2, the J call TRBJ2-7. TRBV12-2 is described as a pseudogene. The CDR3 is 17 amino acids. The CDR3 loop reads CASRLGYWGASSYEQYF. DNA of the CDR3: TGTGCAAGTCGCTTAGGGTACTGGGGGGCTTCTTCCTACGAGCAGTACTTC.

The count of this clone is one. CDR3 residues: CASSQTNSGANVLTF. CDR3 nucleotide sequence: TGCGCCAGCAGTCAAACAAACTCTGGGGCCAACGTCCTGACTTTC. This rearrangement joins TRBV23-1 to TRBJ2-6; D remains unclear. TRBV23-1 is identified as an open reading frame with a role that is uncertain. The CDR3 is 15 residues long. Trimming removed 2 bases at V and 0 bases at J, with 5 bases between.

This clone came up a few times. The rearrangement links TRBV7-8 to TRBJ2-7, with TRBD1 matching 8 bases. CDR1 and CDR2 (germline): SGHVS, FQNEAQ. The CDR3 is 15 residues long. Trimming removed 1 base from V and 2 bases from J; junction bases left unmatched: 4. The CDR3: CASSLGTGFTYEQYF. Written as DNA, the CDR3 is TGTGCCAGCAGCTTAGGGACAGGGTTCACCTACGAGCAGTACTTC.

This clone has more than one count but fewer than ten. The V call is TRBV28, the J call TRBJ2-7, with 8 bases lining up with TRBD2. With V trimmed by 3 bases and J by 3 bases, 10 bases remained unmatched. Germline CDR1 and CDR2: MDHEN and SYDVKM. The CDR3 covers 16 residues. The CDR3 here is CASSFSGGRRGYEQYF. The CDR3 DNA sequence: TGTGCCAGCAGTTTTTCCGGCGGGAGGAGGGGCTACGAGCAGTACTTC.

With respect to this clone: In the same sample, other DNA sequences code for this CDR3. The chain is built from TRBV19 and TRBJ2-7; 11 bases match TRBD2. Germline-derived CDR1 and CDR2 are LNHDA and SQIVND (reference sequence). This CDR3 region has 15 residues. Trimming removed 5 bases from V and 3 bases from J; junction bases left unmatched: 6. This CDR3 reads CASSLRLAGSYEQYF. The DNA for the CDR3 is TGTGCCAGTAGTCTCCGACTAGCGGGAAGCTACGAGCAGTACTTC.

The chain recombines TRBV30 with TRBJ2-1, with D hard to call. Germline V lookup: CDR1 GTSNPN, CDR2 SVGIG (reference sequence). V lost 2 bases, J lost 4 bases, and 12 bases lay in between. The CDR3 consists of 14 residues. The CDR3 loop reads CAWSLGSRYNEQFF. For the CDR3, the DNA is TGTGCCTGGAGTTTGGGGTCGAGGTACAATGAGCAGTTCTTC. Supplemented by reference TRBV30 and TRBJ2-1, the full variable domain reads SQTIHQWPATLVQPVGSPLSLECTVEGTSNPNLYWYRQAAGRGLQLLFYSVGIGQISSEVPQNLSASRPQDRQFILSSKKLLLSDSGFYLCAWSLGSRYNEQFFGPGTRLTVL.

The chain employs TRBV2 and TRBJ2-2, with 9 bases aligning to TRBD2. The CDR3 consists of 17 residues. CDR1 and CDR2 (germline): SNHLY, FYNNEI. Trimming removed 2 bases from V and 4 bases from J; junction bases left unmatched: 8. CDR3 protein: CASSERGLAGLTGELFF. The CDR3 DNA follows: TGTGCCAGCAGTGAAAGAGGCCTAGCGGGACTCACCGGGGAGCTGTTTTTT.

V is TRBV28 and J is TRBJ2-5, with D perhaps matching TRBD2 (5 bases). Per germline, CDR1 MDHEN and CDR2 SYDVKM. The ends were cut back, 6 bases at V and 10 bases at J, with 12 bases in the middle. This CDR3 has 11 amino acids. The CDR3 spells CASSKIGNQYF. The DNA of the CDR3 is TGTGCCAGCAGCAAGATCGGGAACCAGTACTTC.

The V gene is TRBV10-1, the J gene TRBJ2-5; TRBD2 is a possible D gene (5 bases). Trimming stripped 3 bases from V and 5 bases from J, with 13 bases between. This CDR3 is built from 14 residues. The V gene's germline CDR1 is WNHNN and CDR2 SYGVQD (reference sequence). In DNA, the CDR3 is TGCGCCAGCAGTGAATCCGGGAAGGGTGAGACCCAGTACTTC. Protein: CASSESGKGETQYF.